The source of this T cell receptor (beta chain) is a study of blood T cell repertoires in COVID-19. Libraries were prepared by immunoSEQ multiplex PCR; TCRdb keeps only in-frame clonotypes and omits some of them. The top ten clones hold approximately 11% of a sample with 310,000 or so clones, roughly 90% of them seen once. Seattle patients were enrolled while actively infected and followed longitudinally. Trimming pared 7 bases from V and 8 bases from J, leaving 18 bases between. CDR1 and CDR2 from the germline V gene are SGHRS and YFSETQ. The CDR3 extends over 14 amino acids. Sequenced input: peripheral blood. This TCR was recovered from a woman aged 25-40 years with COVID-19, enrolled during active disease. V is TRBV5-1 and J is TRBJ1-4, with unresolved D. The CDR3 coding sequence is TGCGCCAGCCTTCGAGGAGGGCCCGAGGAAAAACTGTTTTTT. It codes for CASLRGGPEEKLFF.